The rows below give T cell receptor beta chains drawn from one sample of a study of shared clonotypes between healthy human individuals. Sequencing was performed with immunoSEQ multiplex PCR; in TCRdb, only in-frame clones are kept and a portion is missing. Among about 2.1 million clones listed, 93% were seen once. The sample comprised naive CD8+ T cells from PBMCs. These TCRs come from a man aged 18 to 29 in good health. Some clones in this sample may be carry-over from other donors' samples. Both conserved end residues are part of each CDR3. D genes are given only for firm matches. Clone size, where shown, is once, few, many, or a class for clones that have expanded.

D	size	V	J	CDR3	DNA
TRBD1	.	TRBV27	TRBJ2-5	CASSSQGIIGETQYF	TGTGCCAGCAGTTCACAGGGGATAATAGGAGAGACCCAGTACTTC
.	.	TRBV29-1	TRBJ2-7	CSVTTGLQVEQYF	TGCAGCGTTACAACAGGTCTCCAGGTGGAGCAGTACTTC
TRBD1	.	TRBV28	TRBJ2-5	CASSGRRGRGQETQYF	TGTGCCAGCAGTGGGCGCAGGGGGCGCGGACAAGAGACCCAGTACTTC
TRBD1	.	TRBV27	TRBJ1-2	CASSSGQGLLYYGYTF	TGTGCCAGCAGTTCGGGACAGGGGCTCCTTTACTATGGCTACACCTTC
.	.	TRBV7-9	TRBJ2-1	CASSAEGGEQFF	TGTGCCAGCAGCGCCGAGGGGGGTGAGCAGTTCTTC
.	.	TRBV28	TRBJ2-7	CASSLGDFSYEQYF	TGTGCCAGCAGTCTAGGGGACTTTTCCTACGAGCAGTACTTC
.	.	TRBV27	TRBJ2-2	CASSPSVGETTGELFF	TGTGCCAGCAGTCCCTCCGTAGGGGAGACCACCGGGGAGCTGTTTTTT
TRBD1	few	TRBV7-3	TRBJ1-1	CASSSTGPTEAFF	TGTGCCAGCAGCTCGACAGGGCCAACTGAAGCTTTCTTT
.	.	TRBV7-6	TRBJ2-5	CASSNRDIQETQYF	TGTGCCAGCAGCAACCGGGACATCCAAGAGACCCAGTACTTC
.	.	TRBV5-1	TRBJ2-7	CASSLGYPYEQYF	TGCGCCAGCAGCTTGGGCTACCCCTACGAGCAGTACTTC
.	.	TRBV9	TRBJ2-3	CASSTRLVGTGTDTQYF	TGTGCCAGCAGCACGCGTCTGGTAGGGACGGGCACAGATACGCAGTATTTT
.	.	TRBV14	TRBJ1-3	CASSQEIAGLDTIYF	TGTGCCAGCAGCCAAGAGATTGCGGGGTTGGACACCATATATTTT
.	.	TRBV6-5	TRBJ1-2	CASSLGDGSYGYTF	TGTGCCAGCAGTTTGGGGGACGGATCCTATGGCTACACCTTC
.	.	TRBV12-5	TRBJ2-1	CASGPDGAAPSYNEQFF	TGTGCTAGTGGTCCAGACGGGGCTGCACCCTCCTACAATGAGCAGTTCTTC
.	.	TRBV27	TRBJ2-2	CASGYQGTGELFF	TGTGCCAGCGGTTACCAGGGTACCGGGGAGCTGTTTTTT
.	.	TRBV11-2	TRBJ2-7	CASSHPGRGDYEQYF	TGTGCCAGCAGCCACCCGGGGCGGGGAGACTACGAGCAGTACTTC